This T cell receptor beta chain was found in a study of T-cell memory formation after mild COVID-19. The study's findings and limits: There were some responding clones in pre-infection memory, which suggested that cross-reactive memory had joined.

This clonotype occurred a few times. Its antigen is undetermined. 5'RACE primed from the constant segment yielded TCR alpha and TCR beta cDNA libraries bearing sample barcodes and UMIs. TCRdb called the 5' RACE reads again in MiXCR, with one record for every CDR3 protein. This table has approximately 260,000 distinct CDR3 sequences, around 15% appearing once. The CDR3 extends over 14 amino acids. With 5 bases removed from V and 1 base from J, the gap between germline ends came to 8 bases. The specimen sequenced was PBMCs or a T cell subset sorted from them (not recorded which). The receptor was derived from a man younger than 35 who had mild COVID-19 (a few samples of this study predate the infection). Cell type and time point are not known. The chain is built from TRBV12-3 or TRBV12-4 and TRBJ1-4; no clear D. CDR3 residues: CASSIHETNEKLFF. The CDR3 DNA follows: TGTGCCAGCAGTATACATGAAACTAATGAAAAACTGTTTTTT.